This TCR beta chain was sequenced in a study of control samples from healthy donors and cancer patients (dated by TCRdb to 2018 to 2020). On this clone itself: Its antigen is currently not known. No clone much larger than this one lies a single base away; base qualities are absent.

Libraries were made using the immunoSEQ multiplex PCR assay. What TCRdb holds here is the immuneACCESS table cut down to in-frame rearrangements. Part of the clones is not present; checked against another copy, under half of the missing clones reflect an unresolved V gene, and the others are unexplained. In this sample the table shows 200,000 or so clones, about 95% of which occur a single time. 1.5% of the sample is held by the ten biggest clonotypes. The germline V gene sets CDR1 to SGHRS and CDR2 to YFSETQ. The germline V end is reduced by 0 bases and the J end by 5 bases; junction bases left unmatched: 4. The CDR3 holds 14 amino acids from the cysteine to the phenylalanine. Only CDR3 DNA is held: 42 bases, read in frame from base 1.

The source is a man aged 45 to 65 in good health. The sample comprised blood. This receptor chain uses TRBV5-1 and TRBJ1-1, with 7 middle bases fitting TRBD1. Here is the DNA: TGCGCCAGCAGCTTGGAGGGGGCGTGGACTGAAGCTTTCTTT. Translated, this gives CASSLEGAWTEAFF.